Sequencing of this T cell receptor (beta chain) was carried out in a study of Graves' ophthalmopathy and Graves' hyperthyroidism listed by TCRdb under 2018. The study in broad terms: Peripheral blood was collected before any treatment was given, at the time of initial diagnosis. In total, some 130 blood samples were TCR-sequenced: fewer than 50 ophthalmopathy, around 75 hyperthyroidism and about 17 hyperthyroidism-to-ophthalmopathy patients. In over five hyperthyroidism patients, T-cell repertoires of thyroid tissue and blood were compared. TCR beta repertoire signatures were used to distinguish Graves' ophthalmopathy from Graves' hyperthyroidism and to predict progression to ophthalmopathy. A discovery set of 95 to 100 patients (more than 40 ophthalmopathy, 55 to 65 stable hyperthyroidism) was enrolled to explore V-J signatures distinguishing ophthalmopathy from hyperthyroidism. Following sampling, methimazole starting at 30 mg daily was administered to hyperthyroidism patients, and high-dose intravenous methylprednisolone was administered to ophthalmopathy patients. An independent validation cohort was composed of around 19 hyperthyroidism patients and around 16 patients who later progressed from hyperthyroidism to ophthalmopathy.

The CDR3 covers 19 residues, taking in both the cysteine and the phenylalanine. Only the CDR3 portion is preserved as DNA: 57 bases, with reading frame beginning at the first base. Trimming leaves V shorter by 0 bases and J shorter by 2 bases, with the junction holding 13 bases beyond the gene matches. The germline V gene supplies CDR1 SGDLS and CDR2 YYNGEE. For repertoire sequencing, the TCR beta CDR3 regions were amplified from RNA transcripts. A first-round RT-PCR used HTBI primers with the Qiagen OneStep RT-PCR kit, followed by a second-round multiplex PCR, size selection and purification. Sequencing of the libraries was carried out on an Illumina HiSeq2000 in paired-end mode with 100 bp reads. The original pipeline was this. Reads were processed with SOAPnuke, discarding reads with adapters, uncalled bases, mean Phred below 15, or no exact constant-primer or identifier match. COPE v1.2.5 was used to merge the high-quality paired reads. Each unique nucleotide sequence was defined as a clonotype, and clonotypes were aligned to IMGT TRB V, D and J references with MiTCR v1.1. The analysis was limited to V-J combinations with a frequency above 0.0001, which together covered 99.2% of repertoires. For each V-J combination, a TCR clonal expansion and chaos score was defined as F50 clonal expansion divided by the chaos observed in the TCRdist matrix. Welch's t-statistics and random forest were used to reduce features to over ten V-J combinations, which were fed into a naive Bayes classifier. The Morisita-Horn index was used to measure how similar the thyroid and blood repertoires were. The raw public data were reprocessed by TCRdb itself: fastp quality trimming at Q25, MiXCR clonotype calling, in-frame beta chains only. Rows with a matching CDR3 protein are joined into one entry that keeps the most common DNA and genes. In this record, the V and J calls reflect TCRdb's handling and not the investigators' own analysis. Within this sample are 200,000 to 300,000 distinct CDR3 sequences, with around 50% of them counted one time only. More than 45% of the sample comes from the top ten.

Summary of the overall study and its limitations: Ophthalmopathy was separated from stable hyperthyroidism by the 13-signature model with just under 90% sensitivity and around 81% specificity in cross-validation and with 80%/75% in the test set. Sample size was not statistically predetermined, and group allocation was not concealed from the investigators. In validation, the model predicted ophthalmopathy progression with about 71% sensitivity and approximately 75% specificity; more than ten predicted patients were CT-confirmed with GO in a median of about 6.1 months. Among expanded thyroid clonotypes with frequency above 0.001, most also showed up in blood, which suggests that blood repertoires may reflect the thyroid immune response.

Patients with ophthalmopathy had moderately to severely active disease, with a Clinical Activity Score of 3 or more, a NOSPECS grade of 4 or more, and a disease duration of less than 3 months. Patients with other autoimmune diseases, uncontrolled infections, pregnancy or lactation were excluded. Clinical symptoms, serum thyroxine, TRAb, thyroid ultrasound and orbital computed tomography were used for diagnosis. PBMCs were isolated from approximately 10 ml of fresh peripheral blood by Ficoll-Paque density gradient centrifugation. Total RNA was extracted with Trizol reagent and quality-checked on an Agilent 2100 Bioanalyzer. To note about this clonotype: Its binding antigen is unknown. Base quality data are lacking; no much larger clone is found one base away.

The receptor comes from an adult man with Graves' ophthalmopathy. Sequencing input: peripheral blood. The rearranged segments are TRBV9 and TRBJ1-5; 8 bases in between match TRBD1. The CDR3 amino acid sequence is: CASSVATQGAIFGNQPQHF. The DNA is TGTGCCAGCAGCGTAGCTACGCAGGGGGCTATCTTTGGCAATCAGCCCCAGCATTTT.